The rows below give T cell receptor beta chains drawn from one sample of a study of cytomegalovirus exposure and HLA in healthy donors. Sequencing used immunoSEQ multiplex PCR; TCRdb keeps in-frame clones, though not all of them. The table records 150,000 to 200,000 clones, roughly 76% of them present only once. Sample: PBMCs. These TCRs come from a woman in her forties or fifties in good health and CMV-seronegative. CDR3s include the opening cysteine and the closing phenylalanine or tryptophan. D genes are given only for firm matches. Clone size is stated in some rows and not others, as once, few, many or a class when expanded.

clone size: NA
V gene: TRBV21-1
J gene: TRBJ2-4
D gene: NA
CDR3 protein: CASSTGDNKYIQYF
CDR3 DNA: TGTGCCAGCAGTACAGGAGACAATAAATACATTCAGTACTTC

clone size: NA
V gene: TRBV28
J gene: TRBJ2-1
D gene: TRBD2
CDR3 protein: CASSSTIWASGDYYNEQFF
CDR3 DNA: TGTGCCAGCAGCTCTACCATTTGGGCTAGCGGGGACTACTACAATGAGCAGTTCTTC

clone size: NA
V gene: TRBV27
J gene: TRBJ1-5
D gene: NA
CDR3 protein: CASSLAGGNQPQHF
CDR3 DNA: TGTGCCAGCAGTTTAGCCGGGGGGAATCAGCCCCAGCATTTT

clone size: NA
V gene: TRBV7-9
J gene: TRBJ2-7
D gene: NA
CDR3 protein: CASSLDWSQASSYEQYF
CDR3 DNA: TGTGCCAGCAGCTTAGATTGGTCGCAGGCGAGCTCCTACGAGCAGTACTTC

clone size: NA
V gene: TRBV15
J gene: TRBJ2-4
D gene: TRBD2
CDR3 protein: CATGEEREGPKNIQYF
CDR3 DNA: TGTGCCACCGGGGAGGAGCGGGAGGGGCCCAAAAACATTCAGTACTTC

clone size: NA
V gene: TRBV14
J gene: TRBJ1-4
D gene: NA
CDR3 protein: CASSRLQEKKLFF
CDR3 DNA: TGTGCCAGCAGCCGCTTACAGGAGAAAAAACTGTTTTTT

clone size: NA
V gene: TRBV19
J gene: TRBJ2-2
D gene: NA
CDR3 protein: CASSPRGRTGTGELFF
CDR3 DNA: TGTGCCAGTAGCCCTCGAGGGCGGACGGGGACCGGGGAGCTGTTTTTT

clone size: once
V gene: TRBV6-6
J gene: TRBJ1-2
D gene: NA
CDR3 protein: CASTLGGFYGYTF
CDR3 DNA: TGTGCCAGCACCCTCGGGGGGTTCTATGGCTACACCTTC

clone size: NA
V gene: TRBV28
J gene: TRBJ2-2
D gene: NA
CDR3 protein: CASSLWTAGTGELFF
CDR3 DNA: TGTGCCAGCAGTTTATGGACAGCGGGCACCGGGGAGCTGTTTTTT

clone size: NA
V gene: TRBV19
J gene: TRBJ2-3
D gene: NA
CDR3 protein: CASSVSGGTDTQYF
CDR3 DNA: TGTGCCAGTAGTGTATCGGGGGGCACAGATACGCAGTATTTT

clone size: NA
V gene: TRBV5-4
J gene: TRBJ2-7
D gene: TRBD2
CDR3 protein: CASRQTSGRSEQYF
CDR3 DNA: TGTGCCAGCAGGCAAACTAGCGGGAGGAGCGAGCAGTACTTC

clone size: NA
V gene: TRBV5-1
J gene: TRBJ2-1
D gene: TRBD2
CDR3 protein: CASSSGGGEQFF
CDR3 DNA: TGCGCCAGCAGTAGCGGGGGAGGAGAGCAGTTCTTC

clone size: NA
V gene: TRBV6-6
J gene: TRBJ2-7
D gene: TRBD1
CDR3 protein: CASSPGQALEQYF
CDR3 DNA: TGTGCCAGCAGCCCCGGACAGGCCCTCGAGCAGTACTTC

clone size: once
V gene: TRBV4-1
J gene: TRBJ2-3
D gene: TRBD2
CDR3 protein: CASSQVTSGGGTQYF
CDR3 DNA: TGCGCCAGCAGCCAAGTAACTAGCGGGGGGGGTACGCAGTATTTT

clone size: NA
V gene: TRBV5-1
J gene: TRBJ2-7
D gene: TRBD1
CDR3 protein: CASSIGQAVGEQYF
CDR3 DNA: TGCGCCAGCAGCATCGGACAGGCCGTCGGAGAGCAGTACTTC

clone size: NA
V gene: TRBV30
J gene: TRBJ2-7
D gene: TRBD1
CDR3 protein: CAWSPGTALGEQYF
CDR3 DNA: TGTGCCTGGAGTCCCGGGACAGCCTTAGGGGAGCAGTACTTC

clone size: NA
V gene: TRBV28
J gene: TRBJ2-7
D gene: TRBD1
CDR3 protein: CASSDTGTDFYEQYF
CDR3 DNA: TGTGCCAGCAGTGATACCGGGACAGACTTTTACGAGCAGTACTTC

clone size: NA
V gene: TRBV5-6
J gene: TRBJ2-5
D gene: TRBD2
CDR3 protein: CASSLMQLAGGRTQYF
CDR3 DNA: TGTGCCAGCAGCCTAATGCAACTAGCGGGGGGGAGGACCCAGTACTTC

clone size: NA
V gene: TRBV7-2
J gene: TRBJ2-7
D gene: NA
CDR3 protein: CASSLELYEQYF
CDR3 DNA: TGTGCCAGCAGCTTAGAGCTCTACGAGCAGTACTTC

clone size: NA
V gene: TRBV4-3
J gene: TRBJ2-7
D gene: TRBD2
CDR3 protein: CASSEKREGGNEQYF
CDR3 DNA: TGCGCCAGCAGCGAGAAGCGGGAGGGAGGCAACGAGCAGTACTTC

clone size: few
V gene: TRBV7-9
J gene: TRBJ2-5
D gene: NA
CDR3 protein: CASSNTALKETQYF
CDR3 DNA: TGTGCCAGCAGCAATACAGCCCTCAAAGAGACCCAGTACTTC

clone size: NA
V gene: TRBV7-3
J gene: TRBJ2-1
D gene: TRBD2
CDR3 protein: CASGLAGSEQFF
CDR3 DNA: TGTGCCAGCGGACTAGCGGGGAGTGAGCAGTTCTTC